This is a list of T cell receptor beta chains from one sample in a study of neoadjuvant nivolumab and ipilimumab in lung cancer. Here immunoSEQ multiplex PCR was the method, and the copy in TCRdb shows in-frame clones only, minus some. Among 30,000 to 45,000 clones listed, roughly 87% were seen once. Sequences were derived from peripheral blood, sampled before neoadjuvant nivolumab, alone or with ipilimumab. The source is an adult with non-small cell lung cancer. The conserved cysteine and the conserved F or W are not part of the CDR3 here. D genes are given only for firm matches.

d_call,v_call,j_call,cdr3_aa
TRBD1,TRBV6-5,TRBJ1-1,ASSYSAGGLNTEAF
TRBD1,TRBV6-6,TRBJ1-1,ASSYSQGGEAF
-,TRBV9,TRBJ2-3,ASSVVGGDAGDTQY
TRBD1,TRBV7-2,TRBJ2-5,ASSSAGTGTETQY
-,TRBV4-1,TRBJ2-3,ASSRGRGQTSTDTQY
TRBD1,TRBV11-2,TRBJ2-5,ASRPGQGGMETQY
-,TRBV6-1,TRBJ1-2,ASNEGGVGYT
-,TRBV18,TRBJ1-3,ASSPPNTQGSGNTIY
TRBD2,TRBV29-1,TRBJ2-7,SVTAGGEQY
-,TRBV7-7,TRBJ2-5,ASSLNPSSEETQY
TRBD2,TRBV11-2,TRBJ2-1,ASSLGSLAGAHEQF
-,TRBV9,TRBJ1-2,ASSLVTGLGGYT
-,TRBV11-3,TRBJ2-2,ASSLVASSGELF
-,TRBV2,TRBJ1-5,ASSEGAGYNGQPQH
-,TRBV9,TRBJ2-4,ASSVATGFIQY
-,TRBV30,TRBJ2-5,AWRNGQETQY
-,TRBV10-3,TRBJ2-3,AIRLTLSTDTQY
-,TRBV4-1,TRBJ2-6,ASSQDHGPRANVLT
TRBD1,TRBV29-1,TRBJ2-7,SVAQGGHEQY
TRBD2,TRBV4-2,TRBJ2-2,ASSQDRREREGTGELF
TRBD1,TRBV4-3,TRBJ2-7,ASSQDGTGGSYEQY
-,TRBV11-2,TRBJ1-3,ASSLMGATGNTIY
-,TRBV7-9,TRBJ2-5,ASSLGLATPTQY
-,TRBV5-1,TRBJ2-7,ASSLDGAASTYEQY
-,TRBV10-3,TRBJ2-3,AINWGGTSTDTQY
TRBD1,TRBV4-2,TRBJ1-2,ASSQVRDREYGYT
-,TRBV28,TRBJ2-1,ASSLFGQSNEQF
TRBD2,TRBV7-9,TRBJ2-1,ASSSPISGSLGNEQF
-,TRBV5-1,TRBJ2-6,ASSLAVGGGAGGANVLT
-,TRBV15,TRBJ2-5,ATSRVGGGSGPETQY
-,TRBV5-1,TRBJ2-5,ASSSNGQQETQY
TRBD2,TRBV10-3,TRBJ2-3,ATLSGVGTDTQY
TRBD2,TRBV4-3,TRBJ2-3,AGSSGSGDTQY
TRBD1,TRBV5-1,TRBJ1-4,ASSLGQGANLDEKLF
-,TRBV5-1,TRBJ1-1,ASSLDAAMNTEAF
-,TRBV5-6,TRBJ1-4,ASSLEGGTDEKLF
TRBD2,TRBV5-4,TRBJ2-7,ASSYLGLAGNDEQY
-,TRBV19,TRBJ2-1,ASSVYNEQF
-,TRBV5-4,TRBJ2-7,ASSFGPYEQY
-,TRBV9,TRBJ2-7,ASSGLDDAQY